These 19 T cell receptor beta chains share one sample of origin, sequenced in a study of OX40 agonist ivuxolimab in advanced cancers. Clones were read by immunoSEQ multiplex PCR, and TCRdb kept only the in-frame ones, dropping some. The sample holds about 60,000 clones; around 81% are singletons and the top ten take approximately 1%. Source: CD4+ or CD8+ T cells sorted from blood, taken in a trial of the OX40 agonist ivuxolimab. The receptors were sampled from an adult with an advanced solid tumor such as melanoma, head and neck, liver or kidney cancer.

The CDR3 DNA is TGTGCCAGTAGTATAGGGCAGTCCTCTGGAAACACCATATATTTT. Encoded protein: CASSIGQSSGNTIYF. This sequence joins TRBV19 and TRBJ1-3; D gene unclear. In germline, CDR1 is LNHDA, CDR2 SQIVND (reference sequence). The CDR3 sequence is 15 residues long. V lost 1 base and J lost 0, with 7 bases in between. The entire variable domain, with the rest obtained from reference TRBV19 and TRBJ1-3, is as follows: DGGITQSPKYLFRKEGQNVTLSCEQNLNHDAMYWYRQDPGQGLRLIYYSQIVNDFQKGDIAEGYSVSREKKESFPLTVTSAQKNPTAFYLCASSIGQSSGNTIYFGEGSWLTVV.

This chain joins TRBV12-5 and TRBJ2-3; 7 nucleotides match TRBD2. J was trimmed by 4 bases and V by 3 bases; bases with no gene match: 7. Germline V gene sequence: CDR1 LGHNT, CDR2 FRNRAP. The CDR3 consists of 15 residues. The CDR3: CASGFGRSGADTQYF. The DNA of the CDR3 is TGTGCTAGTGGTTTCGGGAGGTCCGGCGCAGATACGCAGTATTTT.

CDR3 residues: CASSAGTGGTGELFF. The CDR3 coding sequence is TGTGCCAGTAGTGCCGGGACAGGGGGCACCGGGGAGCTGTTTTTT. The V gene is TRBV19, the J gene TRBJ2-2; the match to TRBD1 covers 11 bases. Trimming cost V 5 bases and J 4 bases; bases outside gene matches: 3. The CDR3 length is 15 residues. Germline loops: CDR1 LNHDA, CDR2 SQIVND (reference sequence).

This clone was seen only a few times. The V gene is TRBV2, the J gene TRBJ1-5; no clear D. There are 14 residues in the CDR3. Trimming left V 7 bases short and J 3 bases short, with 13 bases between. Germline loops: CDR1 SNHLY, CDR2 FYNNEI. The CDR3, as DNA: TGTGCCAGCATCTCAGGACCGATCAATCAGCCCCAGCATTTT. Its translation: CASISGPINQPQHF.

The V gene is TRBV7-3, the J gene TRBJ2-3; possibly TRBD2 for D (6 bases). Germline CDR1 SGHTA, CDR2 FQGTGA. V lost 4 bases to trimming and J lost 4 bases, with 15 bases between them. The CDR3 has 15 amino acids. CDR3 sequence: CASSSPTGGSDTQYF. DNA for the CDR3: TGTGCCAGCAGCTCCCCCACCGGGGGATCAGATACGCAGTATTTT.

The chain is built from TRBV5-4 and TRBJ1-2, with a weak D call TRBD1 (5 bases). Trimming shortened V by 1 base and J by 6 bases, and 13 bases separated the two germline ends. Germline V gives CDR1 SGHNT, CDR2 YYREEE (reference sequence). CDR3 length: 14 amino acids. CDR3 bases: TGTGCCAGCAGCTTGTTTCCCAGGGAAGATGGCTACACCTTC. Amino acids: CASSLFPREDGYTF.

The chain couples TRBV5-6 to TRBJ1-5, with TRBD1 identical over 8 bases. V was pared by 1 base and J by 16 bases, with 13 bases of the junction left unmatched. Germline CDR1 SGHDT, CDR2 YYEEEE. This CDR3 has 14 residues. For the CDR3, the DNA is TGTGCCAGCAGCTTGAGGGACAGGCCCACTGGGATACATTTT. It translates to CASSLRDRPTGIHF.

This clone was recorded once. This chain joins TRBV7-8 and TRBJ1-4; TRBD1 matches 8 bases. The CDR3 spans 16 residues. V gave up 5 bases and J gave up 8 bases; unmatched junction bases: 13. Germline CDR1 is SGHVS and CDR2 is FQNEAQ. As DNA, the CDR3 is TGTGCCAGCAGCCAGGACAGGGAAAACGGAGAAGAAAAACTGTTTTTT. Residues: CASSQDRENGEEKLFF.

V and J are TRBV11-1 and TRBJ1-2, with D possibly matching TRBD1 (5 bases). The CDR3 has 15 amino acids. From germline, CDR1 is SGHAT and CDR2 FQDESV (reference sequence). V gave up 1 base and J gave up 0 bases, with 9 bases separating them. This CDR3 is CASSLVGTANYGYTF. The CDR3 region has the DNA TGTGCCAGCAGCTTAGTTGGGACCGCTAACTATGGCTACACCTTC.

CDR3 region: CASSMGGRTQTEAFF. The CDR3 DNA reads as TGTGCCAGTAGTATGGGAGGACGGACGCAGACTGAAGCTTTCTTT. V and J are TRBV19 and TRBJ1-1; D ambiguous. Germline V gene lookup returns CDR1 LNHDA and CDR2 SQIVND (reference sequence). Trimming left V 3 bases short and J 5 bases short, with 16 bases between. This CDR3 contains 15 residues.

This clone appeared a few times. The chain employs TRBV30 and TRBJ1-5, with D hard to call. The CDR3 is made up of 13 amino acids. CDR1 is GTSNPN and CDR2 is SVGIG in the germline V gene (reference sequence). V lost 5 bases, J lost 5 bases, and 13 bases lay in between. The DNA for the CDR3 is TGTGCCTGGGGTTTCCGAAGGGATCAGCCCCAGCATTTT. As protein: CAWGFRRDQPQHF.

This clone was detected only a few times. This rearrangement joins TRBV2 to TRBJ1-2; D remains ambiguous. CDR3 length: 14 residues. Trimming cost V 0 bases and J 0 bases, with 5 bases left between them. Per the germline V gene, CDR1 is SNHLY and CDR2 is FYNNEI. For the CDR3, the DNA is TGTGCCAGCAGTGAAGCGAGAGCTAACTATGGCTACACCTTC. It translates to CASSEARANYGYTF.

This clone has a single count. The V call is TRBV6-5, the J call TRBJ2-7, with TRBD2 matching 10 bases. V shed 6 bases, J shed 5 bases, and the junction held 7 bases outside the gene matches. This CDR3 comprises 14 residues. Germline V gives CDR1 MNHEY, CDR2 SVGAGI. The CDR3 DNA reads TGTGCCAGCAGGGCGAGCGGGGGGGCTAACGAGCAGTACTTC. It translates to CASRASGGANEQYF.

This chain links TRBV4-1 with TRBJ2-7; maybe TRBD1 (5 bases). Trimming shortened V by 3 bases and J by 4 bases, and 16 bases separated the two germline ends. This CDR3 has 15 amino acids. The germline gives CDR1 MGHRA, CDR2 YSYEKL. The CDR3 nucleotides are TGCGCCAGCAGCCAGGAACGAAGGGGAACGTACGAGCAGTACTTC. This sequence encodes CASSQERRGTYEQYF.

The rearrangement links TRBV2 to TRBJ1-4, with 8 bases fitting TRBD1. Germline-derived CDR1 and CDR2 are SNHLY and FYNNEI. CDR3 size: 16 residues. J gave up 6 bases and V 2 bases, and 8 bases lay outside the gene matches. The CDR3 spells CASSEPRTGGYEKLFF. CDR3 DNA sequence: TGTGCCAGCAGTGAACCTCGAACAGGGGGGTATGAAAAACTGTTTTTT.

The CDR3 is CASSPSGGADNEQFF. The CDR3, as DNA: TGTGCCAGCAGCCCGAGCGGGGGGGCCGACAATGAGCAGTTCTTC. The V and J genes are TRBV4-2 and TRBJ2-1; the match to TRBD2 covers 10 bases. The CDR3 runs to 15 residues. Trimming removed 4 bases from V and 5 bases from J; junction bases left unmatched: 5. Germline assignment: CDR1 LGHNA and CDR2 YNFKEQ.

This clone has just a few counts. The chain combines TRBV7-9 with TRBJ1-3; D possibly corresponds to TRBD1 (5 bases). Trimming stripped 3 bases from V and 0 bases from J, with 12 bases between. The CDR3 consists of 16 residues. In germline, CDR1 is SEHNR, CDR2 FQNEAQ (reference sequence). The CDR3, as DNA: TGTGCCAGCAGCTTCCAAACAGGCAGCTCTGGAAACACCATATATTTT. It yields the protein CASSFQTGSSGNTIYF.

This clone was found once. V usage is TRBV6-1 and J usage is TRBJ2-5; weak D call: TRBD1 (6 bases). V was cut by 3 bases and J by 5 bases, with 13 bases left in between. Germline V gene lookup returns CDR1 MNHNS and CDR2 SASEGT. This CDR3 is 14 amino acids long. CDR3 loop: CASSEAGAWETQYF. The CDR3 coding sequence is TGTGCCAGCAGTGAGGCAGGGGCTTGGGAGACCCAGTACTTC.

This chain joins TRBV5-1 and TRBJ1-2; the D gene is possibly TRBD1 (6 bases). The V gene lost 4 bases and the J gene lost 7 bases, with 14 bases spanning the gap. The CDR3 consists of 13 residues. Germline V lookup: CDR1 SGHRS, CDR2 YFSETQ. This CDR3 is CASSPSRDIGYTF. DNA for the CDR3: TGCGCCAGCAGCCCGTCCCGGGACATTGGCTACACCTTC.